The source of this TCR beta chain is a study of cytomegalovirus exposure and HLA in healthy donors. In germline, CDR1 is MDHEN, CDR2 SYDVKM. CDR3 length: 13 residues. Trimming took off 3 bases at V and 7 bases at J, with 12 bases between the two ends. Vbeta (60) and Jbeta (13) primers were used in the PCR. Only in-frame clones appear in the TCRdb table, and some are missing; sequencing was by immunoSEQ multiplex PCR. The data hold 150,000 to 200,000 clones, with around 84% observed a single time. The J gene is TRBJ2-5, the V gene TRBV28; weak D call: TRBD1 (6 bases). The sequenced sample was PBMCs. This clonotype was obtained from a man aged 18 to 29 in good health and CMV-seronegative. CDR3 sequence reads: CASSFGQSGTQYF. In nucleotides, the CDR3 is TGTGCCAGCAGTTTCGGACAGTCGGGGACCCAGTACTTC.